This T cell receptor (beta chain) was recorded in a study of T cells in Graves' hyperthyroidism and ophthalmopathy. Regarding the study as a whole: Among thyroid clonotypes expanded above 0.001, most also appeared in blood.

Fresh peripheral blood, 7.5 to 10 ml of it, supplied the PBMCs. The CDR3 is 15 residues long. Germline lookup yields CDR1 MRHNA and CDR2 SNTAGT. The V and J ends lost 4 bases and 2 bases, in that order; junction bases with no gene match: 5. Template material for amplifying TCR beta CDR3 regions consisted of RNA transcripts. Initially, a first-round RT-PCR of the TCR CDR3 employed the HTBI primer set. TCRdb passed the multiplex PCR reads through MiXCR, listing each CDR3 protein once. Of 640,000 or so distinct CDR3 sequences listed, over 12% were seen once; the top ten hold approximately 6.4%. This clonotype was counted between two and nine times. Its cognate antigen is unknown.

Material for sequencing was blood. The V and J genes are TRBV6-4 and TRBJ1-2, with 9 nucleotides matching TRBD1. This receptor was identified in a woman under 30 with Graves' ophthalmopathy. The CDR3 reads CASSARQGDNYGYTF. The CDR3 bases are TGTGCCAGCAGTGCCCGACAGGGGGACAACTATGGCTACACCTTC.